The T cell receptor (beta chain) described here comes from a study of T cell repertoires in cytomegalovirus infection. Overall study: Both recently identified HLA-C-restricted and well-studied HLA-B-restricted CMV epitopes were used in the study. Both CMV infection and a matching HLA type were indicated by public TCR beta signatures.

Remarks on this clonotype: Its specificity is unknown. Relative to the germline gene, one junction end is altered; a read error may explain this.

Study-level results: Across the ex vivo response, the dominant clonotypes were HLA-C-restricted CMV-specific TCR beta clonotypes. The cumulative frequency of public TCR beta families distinguished individuals who carried CMV together with the relevant HLA.

Germline loops: CDR1 SEHNR, CDR2 FQNEAQ (reference sequence). This CDR3 spans 17 amino acids. MiXCR, run by TCRdb on the reads, gives a single entry per CDR3 protein. The table records around 300,000 distinct CDR3 sequences, under 25% of them present only once. This chain uses TRBV7-9 with TRBJ1-2; D possibly corresponds to TRBD1 (5 bases). Here the sequenced sample was cultured PBMCs, taken from culture after CMV antigen stimulation. This receptor was taken from a human donor in good health (CMV status not recorded). Some clones in this sample may be carry-over from other donors' samples. The CDR3 DNA follows: TGTACCAGCAGCCTACGGGGACTGAATACAAGAAGCTATGGCTACACCTTC. It specifies CTSSLRGLNTRSYGYTF.